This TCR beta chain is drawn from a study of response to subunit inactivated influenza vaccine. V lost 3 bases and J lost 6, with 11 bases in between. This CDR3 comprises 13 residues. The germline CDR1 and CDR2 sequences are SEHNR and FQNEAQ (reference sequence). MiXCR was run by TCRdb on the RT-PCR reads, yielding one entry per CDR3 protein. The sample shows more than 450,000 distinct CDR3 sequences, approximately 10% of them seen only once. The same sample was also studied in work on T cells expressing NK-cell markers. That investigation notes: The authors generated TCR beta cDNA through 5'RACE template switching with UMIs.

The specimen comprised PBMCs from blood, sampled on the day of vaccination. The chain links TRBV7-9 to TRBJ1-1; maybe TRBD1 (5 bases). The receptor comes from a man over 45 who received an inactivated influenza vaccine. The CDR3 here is CASSLGTFAEAFF. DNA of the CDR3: TGTGCCAGCAGCTTGGGGACGTTCGCTGAAGCTTTCTTT. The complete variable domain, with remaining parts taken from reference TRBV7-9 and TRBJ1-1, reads DTGVSQNPRHKITKRGQNVTFRCDPISEHNRLYWYRQTLGQGPEFLTYFQNEAQLEKSRLLSDRFSAERPKGSFSTLEIQRTEQGDSAMYLCASSLGTFAEAFFGQGTRLTVV.